This T cell receptor (beta chain) was sequenced for a study of blood T cell repertoires in COVID-19. The wider study: There were acute and convalescent COVID-19 samples, and they came from the United States, Italy and Spain. PBMCs, B-cell-depleted T cells, or T cells provided the cDNA or gDNA that made up the material.

Authors' analysis steps: Amplification of reference gene primers was used by the study to estimate nucleated cell counts. Produced via immunoSEQ multiplex PCR; TCRdb's table is partial and in-frame only. The DNA gave D and trimming, while V, J and clone size come from that table. This table holds 140,000 or so clones, more than 75% found once. The CDR3 is 14 amino acids. V lost 6 bases to trimming and J lost 4 bases, with 16 bases between them. CDR1 is SGHRS, CDR2 YFSETQ, per germline. Sequences were obtained from peripheral blood. V and J are TRBV5-1 and TRBJ1-2; possible D gene TRBD1, 6 bases. The source is a woman between 45 and 65 years old with active or convalescent COVID-19. The CDR3 DNA follows: TGCGCCAGCATCGCTCTCCCAGGGGCCTATGGCTACACCTTC. Protein: CASIALPGAYGYTF.